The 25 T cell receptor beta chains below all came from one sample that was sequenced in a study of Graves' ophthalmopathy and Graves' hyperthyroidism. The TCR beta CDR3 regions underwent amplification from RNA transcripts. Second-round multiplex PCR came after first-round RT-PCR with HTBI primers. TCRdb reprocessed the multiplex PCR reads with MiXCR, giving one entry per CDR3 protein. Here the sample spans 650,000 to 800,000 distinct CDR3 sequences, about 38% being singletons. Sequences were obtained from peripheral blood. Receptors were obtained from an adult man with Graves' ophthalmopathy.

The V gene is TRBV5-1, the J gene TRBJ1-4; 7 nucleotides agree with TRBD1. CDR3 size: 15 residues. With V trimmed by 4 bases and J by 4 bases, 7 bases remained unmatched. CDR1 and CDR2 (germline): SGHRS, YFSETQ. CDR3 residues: CASSVGQAINEKLFF. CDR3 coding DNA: TGCGCCAGCAGCGTTGGACAGGCTATTAATGAAAAACTGTTTTTT.

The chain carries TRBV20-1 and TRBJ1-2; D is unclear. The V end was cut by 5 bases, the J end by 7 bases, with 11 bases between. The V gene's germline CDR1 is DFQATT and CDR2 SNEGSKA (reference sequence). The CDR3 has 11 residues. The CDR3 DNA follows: TGCAGTGCTCCAACCTGGGGTGGCTACACCTTC. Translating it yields CSAPTWGGYTF.

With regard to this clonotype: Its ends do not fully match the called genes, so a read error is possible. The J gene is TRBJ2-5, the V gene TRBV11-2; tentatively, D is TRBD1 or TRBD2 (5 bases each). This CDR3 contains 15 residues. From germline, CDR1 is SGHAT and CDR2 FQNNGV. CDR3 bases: TGTGCCAGCAGCTTAGGAACGGGACCCCAAGAGACCCGGTACTTC. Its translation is CASSLGTGPQETRYF.

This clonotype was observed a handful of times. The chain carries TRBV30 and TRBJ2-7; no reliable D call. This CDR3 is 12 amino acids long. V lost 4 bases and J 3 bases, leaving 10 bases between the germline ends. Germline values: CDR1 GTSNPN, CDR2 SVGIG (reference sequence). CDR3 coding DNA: TGTGCCTGGATATCCCCACTCTACGAGCAGTACTTC. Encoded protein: CAWISPLYEQYF.

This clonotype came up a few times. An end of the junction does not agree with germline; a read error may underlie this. CDR3 sequence: CASSQPGQGDSPLHF. The CDR3 nucleotides read TGCGCCAGCAGCCAACCGGGACAGGGTGATTCACCCCTCCACTTT. This chain connects TRBV7-3 to TRBJ1-6, with TRBD1 identical over 9 bases. The CDR3 has 15 residues. From germline, CDR1 is SGHTA and CDR2 FQGTGA.

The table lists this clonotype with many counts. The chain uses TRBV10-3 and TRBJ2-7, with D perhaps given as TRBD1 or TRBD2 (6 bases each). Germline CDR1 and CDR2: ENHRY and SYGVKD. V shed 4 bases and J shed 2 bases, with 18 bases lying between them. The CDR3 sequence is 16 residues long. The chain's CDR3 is CAISGPGALKTYEQYF. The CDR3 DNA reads TGTGCCATCAGTGGGCCGGGGGCCCTCAAAACCTACGAGCAGTACTTC.

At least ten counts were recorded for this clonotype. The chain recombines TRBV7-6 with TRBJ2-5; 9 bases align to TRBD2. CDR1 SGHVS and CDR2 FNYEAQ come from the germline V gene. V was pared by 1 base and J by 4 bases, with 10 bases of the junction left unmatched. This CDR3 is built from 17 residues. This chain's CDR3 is CASSLVRAGGPRETQYF. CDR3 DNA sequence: TGTGCCAGCAGCTTAGTCCGCGCGGGAGGGCCTCGAGAGACCCAGTACTTC. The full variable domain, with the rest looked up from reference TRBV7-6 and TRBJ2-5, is GAGVSQSPRYKVTKRGQDVALRCDPISGHVSLYWYRQALGQGPEFLTYFNYEAQQDKSGLPNDRFSAERPEGSISTLTIQRTEQRDSAMYRCASSLVRAGGPRETQYFGPGTRLLVL.

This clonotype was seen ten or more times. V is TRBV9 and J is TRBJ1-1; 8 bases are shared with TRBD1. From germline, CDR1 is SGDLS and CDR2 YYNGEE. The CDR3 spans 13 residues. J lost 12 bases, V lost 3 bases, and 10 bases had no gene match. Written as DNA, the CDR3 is TGTGCCAGCAGCGAGCGTATTGGGACAGGCTCTTTCTTT. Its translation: CASSERIGTGSFF.

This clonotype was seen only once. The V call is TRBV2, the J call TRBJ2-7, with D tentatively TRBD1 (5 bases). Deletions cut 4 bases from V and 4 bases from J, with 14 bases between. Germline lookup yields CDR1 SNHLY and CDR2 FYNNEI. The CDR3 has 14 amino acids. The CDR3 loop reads CASSASNRLYEQYF. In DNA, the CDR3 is TGTGCCAGCAGTGCTAGTAACAGGTTGTACGAGCAGTACTTC.

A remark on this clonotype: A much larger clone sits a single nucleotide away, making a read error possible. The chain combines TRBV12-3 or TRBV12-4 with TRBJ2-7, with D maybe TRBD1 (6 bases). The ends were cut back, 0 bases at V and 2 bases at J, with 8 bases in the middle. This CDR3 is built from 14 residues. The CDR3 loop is CASSLAQGTYEQYV. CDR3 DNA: TGTGCCAGCAGTTTAGCACAGGGAACCTACGAGCAGTACGTC.

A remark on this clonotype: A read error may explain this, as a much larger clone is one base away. The CDR3 is CASRGGRRYETYEQYF. The CDR3 region has the DNA TGTGCCAGCAGGGGCGGGAGACGCTACGAGACATACGAGCAGTACTTC. This rearrangement joins TRBV2 to TRBJ2-7, with 7 nucleotides matching TRBD2. The CDR3 has 16 amino acids. Germline V gene data show CDR1 as SNHLY and CDR2 as FYNNEI. With 6 bases clipped from V and 4 bases from J, the junction kept 15 bases outside the gene matches.

The CDR3, as DNA: TGTGCCAGCACCGAATGGGGGGGGAATTCACCCCTCCACTTT. This encodes CASTEWGGNSPLHF. The chain employs TRBV6-1 and TRBJ1-6; D is perhaps TRBD1 (5 bases). V was clipped by 7 bases and J by 7 bases, with 14 bases between them. The CDR3 totals 14 residues. From germline, CDR1 is MNHNS and CDR2 SASEGT.

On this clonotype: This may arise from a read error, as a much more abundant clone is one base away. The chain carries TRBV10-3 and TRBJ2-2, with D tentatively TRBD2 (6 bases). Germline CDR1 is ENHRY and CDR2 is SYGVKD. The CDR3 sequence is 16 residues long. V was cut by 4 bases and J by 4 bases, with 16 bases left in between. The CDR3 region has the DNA TGTGCCATCAGTGGGGAGGCTAGGATCGGCACCGGGGAGCTGTTTTTT. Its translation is CAISGEARIGTGELFF.

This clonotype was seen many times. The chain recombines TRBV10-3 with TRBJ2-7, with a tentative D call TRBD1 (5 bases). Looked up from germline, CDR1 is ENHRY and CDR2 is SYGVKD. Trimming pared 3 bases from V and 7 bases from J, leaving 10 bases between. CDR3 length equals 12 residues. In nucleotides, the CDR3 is TGTGCCATCAGTGAAGGGGCTCTGGAGCAGTACTTC. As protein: CAISEGALEQYF.

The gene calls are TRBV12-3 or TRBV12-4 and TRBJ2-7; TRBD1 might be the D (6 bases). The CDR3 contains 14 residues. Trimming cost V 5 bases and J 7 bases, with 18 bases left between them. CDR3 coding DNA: TGTGCCAGCAGTATCCGGGCTCCAGGGGTTGAGCAGTACTTC. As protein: CASSIRAPGVEQYF.

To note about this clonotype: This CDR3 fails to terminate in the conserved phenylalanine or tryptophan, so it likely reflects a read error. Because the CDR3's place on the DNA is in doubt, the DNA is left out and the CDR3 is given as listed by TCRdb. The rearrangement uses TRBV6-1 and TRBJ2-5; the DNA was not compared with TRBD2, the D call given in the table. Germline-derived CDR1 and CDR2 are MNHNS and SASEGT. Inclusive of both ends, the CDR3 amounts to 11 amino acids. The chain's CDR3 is CASSEGPGPYY.

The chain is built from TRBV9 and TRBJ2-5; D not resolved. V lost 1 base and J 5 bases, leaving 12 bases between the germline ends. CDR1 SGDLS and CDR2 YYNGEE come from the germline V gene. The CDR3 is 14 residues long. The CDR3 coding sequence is TGTGCCAGCAGCGTAACCGGACCCGAGGAGACCCAGTACTTC. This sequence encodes CASSVTGPEETQYF.

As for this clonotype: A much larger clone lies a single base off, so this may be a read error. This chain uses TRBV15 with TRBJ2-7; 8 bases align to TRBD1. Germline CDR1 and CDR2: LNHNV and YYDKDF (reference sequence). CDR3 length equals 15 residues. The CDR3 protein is CAISIDRGSSYEQYF. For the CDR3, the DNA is TGTGCCATCAGCATCGACAGGGGAAGCTCCTACGAGCAGTACTTC.

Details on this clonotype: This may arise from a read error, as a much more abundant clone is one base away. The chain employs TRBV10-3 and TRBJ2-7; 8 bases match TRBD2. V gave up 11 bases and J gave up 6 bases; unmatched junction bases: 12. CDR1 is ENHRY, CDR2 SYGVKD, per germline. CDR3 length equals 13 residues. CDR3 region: CASRGGQHGEQYF. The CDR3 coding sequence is TGTGCCTCCCGCGGGGGGCAGCATGGCGAGCAGTACTTC.

The CDR3, as DNA: TGCAGCGTTAGGACAGGAACTAATGAAAAACTGTTTTTT. As protein: CSVRTGTNEKLFF. The J gene is TRBJ1-4, the V gene TRBV29-1, with 7 positions matching TRBD1. The CDR3 sequence is 13 residues long. Germline loops: CDR1 SQVTM, CDR2 ANQGSEA. V lost 5 bases and J lost 1; bases outside the gene matches: 1.

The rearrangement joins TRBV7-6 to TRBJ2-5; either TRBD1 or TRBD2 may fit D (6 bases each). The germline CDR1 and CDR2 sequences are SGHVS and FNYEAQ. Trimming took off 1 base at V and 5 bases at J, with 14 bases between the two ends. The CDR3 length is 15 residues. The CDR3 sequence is CASSLGRGHGETQYF. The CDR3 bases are TGTGCCAGCAGCTTAGGTCGGGGGCACGGGGAGACCCAGTACTTC.

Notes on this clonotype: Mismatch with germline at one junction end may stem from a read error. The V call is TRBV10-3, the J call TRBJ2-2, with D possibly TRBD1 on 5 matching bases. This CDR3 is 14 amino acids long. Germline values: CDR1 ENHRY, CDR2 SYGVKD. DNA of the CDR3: TGTGCCAGCAGTCTGGACATCCTAACCGGGGAGCTGTTTTTT. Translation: CASSLDILTGELFF.

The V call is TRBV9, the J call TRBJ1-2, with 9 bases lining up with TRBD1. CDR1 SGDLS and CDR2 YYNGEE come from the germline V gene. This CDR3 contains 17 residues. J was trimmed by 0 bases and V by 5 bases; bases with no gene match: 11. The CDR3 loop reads CASRRPTGGRSNYGYTF. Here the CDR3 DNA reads TGTGCCAGCAGACGACCTACAGGGGGCCGCTCTAACTATGGCTACACCTTC.

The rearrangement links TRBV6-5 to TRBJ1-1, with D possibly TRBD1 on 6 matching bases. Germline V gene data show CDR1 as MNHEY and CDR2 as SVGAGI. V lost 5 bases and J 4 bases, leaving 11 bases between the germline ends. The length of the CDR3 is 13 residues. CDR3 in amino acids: CASSPGAFTEAFF. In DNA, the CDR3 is TGTGCCAGCAGTCCGGGGGCATTCACTGAAGCTTTCTTT.

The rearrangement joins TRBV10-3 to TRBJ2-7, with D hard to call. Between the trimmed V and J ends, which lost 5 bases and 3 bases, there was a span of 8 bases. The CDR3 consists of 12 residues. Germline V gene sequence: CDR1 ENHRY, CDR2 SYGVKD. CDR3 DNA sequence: TGTGCCATCAGTTCCGTGGGCTACGAGCAGTACTTC. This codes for CAISSVGYEQYF.